The rows below give T cell receptor beta chains drawn from one sample of a study of blood T cell repertoires in COVID-19. Here immunoSEQ multiplex PCR was the method, and the copy in TCRdb shows in-frame clones only, minus some. The data contain some 75,000 clones, roughly 90% of them singletons. Sequenced: peripheral blood. All receptors derive from a man older than 75 with COVID-19, enrolled during active disease. Each CDR3 is given with its conserved first and last residue. The order of the fields is CDR3 length, D gene, clone size, V gene, J gene, CDR3 DNA, CDR3 protein. A D gene is named only where the DNA matches it firmly. Only part of the rows carry a size: once, few, many, or a class if the clone is expanded.

15	-	-	TRBV9	TRBJ1-1	TGTGCCAGCAGCCCCAGGGTAGGGGCTAACACTGAAGCTTTCTTT	CASSPRVGANTEAFF
12	-	-	TRBV11-3	TRBJ2-7	TGTGCCAGCAGCCCTAGCCCCTACGAGCAGTACTTC	CASSPSPYEQYF
11	-	-	TRBV12-3/TRBV12-4	TRBJ2-7	TGTGCCAGCAGTTTCGGGGGCGAGCAGTACTTC	CASSFGGEQYF
15	TRBD1	few	TRBV5-1	TRBJ2-3	TGCGCCAGCAGCTTAACCTACAGGGGCGCAGATACGCAGTATTTT	CASSLTYRGADTQYF
16	-	-	TRBV9	TRBJ1-2	TGTGCCAGCAGCGTAGCCCCCCTAATCCAGGGCTATGGCTACACCTTC	CASSVAPLIQGYGYTF
11	TRBD1	-	TRBV29-1	TRBJ1-1	TGCAGCGTACTACAGGGGTCTGAAGCTTTCTTT	CSVLQGSEAFF
17	-	-	TRBV4-1	TRBJ1-1	TGCGCCAGCAGCCCCCGGGAGATATTCGGATTAAACACTGAAGCTTTCTTT	CASSPREIFGLNTEAFF
15	-	-	TRBV3-1/TRBV3-2	TRBJ1-2	TGTGCCAGCAGCCAAGATCGGAACAGGTTCTATGGCTACACCTTC	CASSQDRNRFYGYTF
13	TRBD2	-	TRBV29-1	TRBJ2-7	TGCAGCGTTGGGGAGGGGTTTTCCTACGAGCAGTACTTC	CSVGEGFSYEQYF
19	TRBD2	-	TRBV7-8	TRBJ2-6	TGTGCCAGCAGCTTATACGAGGGACTAGCGGGGCATGGGGCCAACGTCCTGACTTTC	CASSLYEGLAGHGANVLTF
18	TRBD2	once	TRBV5-4	TRBJ2-5	TGTGCCAGCAGCCCCGGAGCTGCAGCGGGGGGCCTCCGGGAGACCCAGTACTTC	CASSPGAAAGGLRETQYF
13	-	-	TRBV12-3/TRBV12-4	TRBJ1-4	TGTGCCAGCAGTCCCAAGTGGCCAGAAAAACTGTTTTTT	CASSPKWPEKLFF
14	-	once	TRBV19	TRBJ1-5	TGTGCCAGTAGTATAGTGTCAGGAAATCAGCCCCAGCATTTT	CASSIVSGNQPQHF
16	-	many	TRBV7-9	TRBJ1-1	TGTGCCAGCAGCTTGGGTGACGGGGGAGAGGGGACTGAAGCTTTCTTT	CASSLGDGGEGTEAFF
12	TRBD1	once	TRBV6-5	TRBJ1-5	TGTGCCAGCAGGACAGGGTTTCAGCCCCAGCATTTT	CASRTGFQPQHF
14	-	once	TRBV7-3	TRBJ1-2	TGTGCCAGCAGCTTAGATTCGGGCGGCGGGGGCTACACCTTC	CASSLDSGGGGYTF
15	-	-	TRBV5-1	TRBJ2-2	TGCGCCAGCAGCCCCAGCGTGGTGTTCACCGGGGAGCTGTTTTTT	CASSPSVVFTGELFF
14	-	-	TRBV5-1	TRBJ2-1	TGCGCCAGCCGCCTAATAACCTCCTACAATGAGCAGTTCTTC	CASRLITSYNEQFF
15	TRBD1	-	TRBV18	TRBJ2-7	TGTGCCAGCTCACCCCCGGGACAGGGTTACCACGAGCAGTACTTC	CASSPPGQGYHEQYF
12	TRBD1	-	TRBV2	TRBJ2-7	TGTGCCACCGGGACAGGGCCCTACGAGCAGTACTTC	CATGTGPYEQYF
17	TRBD1	-	TRBV2	TRBJ2-7	TGTGCCAGCTCCCTCGCCCCTGACAGGGGGAGCTCCTACGAGCAGTACTTC	CASSLAPDRGSSYEQYF
15	TRBD1	-	TRBV27	TRBJ1-2	TGTGCCAGCAGTCGTTCAGGGGGTATCCACTATGGCTACACCTTC	CASSRSGGIHYGYTF
14	TRBD1	-	TRBV28	TRBJ1-2	TGTGCCAGCACCCAAGGACAGGGGAGCTATGGCTACACCTTC	CASTQGQGSYGYTF
18	TRBD1	once	TRBV4-2	TRBJ1-3	TGTGCCAGCAGCCAAGAGAAGAGGGGAACAGGGGCAGGAAACACCATATATTTT	CASSQEKRGTGAGNTIYF
15	TRBD1	-	TRBV5-1	TRBJ1-3	TGCGCCAGCAGCTGGACAGGGAGCTCTGGAAACACCATATATTTT	CASSWTGSSGNTIYF
13	-	-	TRBV4-1	TRBJ1-4	TGCGCCAGCAGCCTGGGCCGGAATGAAAAACTGTTTTTT	CASSLGRNEKLFF
13	TRBD1	once	TRBV5-1	TRBJ1-1	TGCGCCAGCATCGGGACAGCGAACACTGAAGCTTTCTTT	CASIGTANTEAFF
14	TRBD2	-	TRBV2	TRBJ2-1	TGTGCCAGCAGGAGGGAGGGCTCCTACAATGAGCAGTTCTTC	CASRREGSYNEQFF
15	-	-	TRBV11-3	TRBJ2-1	TGTGCCAGCAGCTTAGGGACAGCCTCCTACAATGAGCAGTTCTTC	CASSLGTASYNEQFF
14	TRBD2	-	TRBV3-1/TRBV3-2	TRBJ2-7	TGTGCCAGCAGCCCGACTAGCGTCTTCTACGAGCAGTACTTC	CASSPTSVFYEQYF
16	TRBD2	-	TRBV7-2	TRBJ2-2	TGTGCCAGCAGCTTGCCTAGCGGGGGCCCTGGCGGGGAGCTGTTTTTT	CASSLPSGGPGGELFF
13	TRBD1	-	TRBV2	TRBJ2-7	TGTGCCAGCAGTTGGACAGGGGGTGACGAGCAGTACTTC	CASSWTGGDEQYF
16	-	-	TRBV6-6	TRBJ1-2	TGTGCCAGCAGTTACTCGACTGTAGGGGAAACGCGTGGCTACACCTTC	CASSYSTVGETRGYTF
12	-	-	TRBV7-2	TRBJ1-1	TGTGCCAGCAGCCCCACGGCGGTCGAAGCTTTCTTT	CASSPTAVEAFF
15	TRBD1	-	TRBV19	TRBJ1-5	TGTGCCAGTACCCTGGGACAGATGACTAATCAGCCCCAGCATTTT	CASTLGQMTNQPQHF
15	-	-	TRBV5-6	TRBJ1-2	TGTGCCAGCAGCTTGGTTTATTCGGCAGGATATGGCTACACCTTC	CASSLVYSAGYGYTF
13	-	-	TRBV3-1/TRBV3-2	TRBJ1-1	TGTGCCAGCAGCCAAGACGAGGCGACTGAAGCTTTCTTT	CASSQDEATEAFF
15	TRBD1	few	TRBV6-1	TRBJ1-4	TGTGCCAGCAGTGACACAGGGGCGACTAATGAAAAACTGTTTTTT	CASSDTGATNEKLFF
15	TRBD1	few	TRBV19	TRBJ1-5	TGTGCCAGTAACACAGGGGGCGCCGGGCGGCAGCCCCAGCATTTT	CASNTGGAGRQPQHF
14	TRBD1	-	TRBV5-1	TRBJ2-1	TGCGCCAGCAGCTTCCAGGGGGACTACAATGAGCAGTTCTTC	CASSFQGDYNEQFF
13	TRBD1	-	TRBV19	TRBJ2-5	TGTGCCACCGGGACAGGGTGGCAAGAGACCCAGTACTTC	CATGTGWQETQYF